The clone carrying this TCR beta chain was counted only a few times. TCRdb processed the 5' RACE reads anew with MiXCR; each CDR3 protein has one entry. The data show about 100,000 distinct CDR3 sequences, roughly 11% seen once. These data come from a study of T-cell memory formation after mild COVID-19. The ends were cut back, 3 bases at V and 5 bases at J, with 11 bases in the middle. This CDR3 spans 13 amino acids. This sequence originates from a young man who had mild COVID-19 (a few samples of this study predate the infection). Cell type and time point are not known. The V and J genes are TRBV12-3 or TRBV12-4 and TRBJ2-7; D is unclear. The sample was PBMCs or a T cell subset sorted from them (not recorded which). In DNA form, the CDR3 reads TGTGCCAGCAGTTTTGAAGGGTCCAACGAGCAGTACTTC. It codes for CASSFEGSNEQYF.